One T cell receptor beta chain is described in this entry. Trimming left V 3 bases short and J 2 bases short, with 14 bases between. CDR1 is MDHEN and CDR2 is SYDVKM in the germline V gene. This CDR3 comprises 15 residues. The data stem from a study of technical replicates of blood from several donors. Libraries were prepared by immunoSEQ multiplex PCR; TCRdb keeps only in-frame clonotypes and omits some of them. The sample contains approximately 81,000 clones, 90% to 96% of which appear only once. This clonotype was obtained from a human donor in good health. This rearrangement joins TRBV28 to TRBJ2-7; perhaps TRBD1 as D (5 bases). The sample taken for sequencing was T cells isolated from PBMCs. The chain's CDR3 is CASSFISSGTYEQYF. CDR3 nucleotide sequence: TGTGCCAGCAGTTTTATTTCGTCAGGGACCTACGAGCAGTACTTC.